The entry below describes one T cell receptor beta chain. This clonotype was counted between two and nine times. What this receptor recognizes is not known. No qualities accompany the bases; no much larger clone lies one base away. This specimen comes from a study of neurological immune-mediated disorders (dated by TCRdb to the late 2010s). For the study in its entirety: Among the approximately 35 multiple sclerosis patients, relapsing-remitting MS was present in roughly 30 and secondary progressive MS was present in 3. Using UMI-based sequencing, the study compared peripheral blood TCR-beta repertoires from patients with HTLV-I-associated myelopathy (HAM/TSP), patients with multiple sclerosis, and healthy controls. The approximately 100 TCR-beta libraries included longitudinal samples, technical triplicates and paired sorted CD4+ and CD8+ T-cell subsets alongside PBMC samples. Of the 68 subjects in the cohort, around 15 were HAM/TSP patients, roughly 34 were multiple sclerosis patients, and some 20 were healthy controls.

For unsorted PBMC libraries, 2 million PBMCs were used after storage in RNAlater at -80 degrees C until RNA extraction. Multiple sclerosis patients were enrolled in a US clinical protocol under which disease progression was evaluated by magnetic resonance imaging. Peripheral blood was subjected to Ficoll-Hypaque density gradient centrifugation to isolate PBMCs, which were then cryopreserved in liquid nitrogen. Study-wide conclusions, independent of this receptor: No association of the MS cluster with clinical or MRI features was observed, and the need for larger cohorts was stated by the authors. In a phylogenetic analysis, the repertoires of 18 out of 34 MS patients fell into a single cluster of related CDR3 sequences, pointing to a possible signature at the repertoire level. The highest TCR clonal expansion was observed in HAM/TSP patients, whereas the lowest was observed in MS patients, even when compared with healthy controls. No identical CDR3 amino acid sequences were found to be shared among expanded clones across subjects, suggesting that TCR-beta repertoires were private in all groups.

To synthesize cDNA, template-switch 5'RACE was performed with a primer carrying a 10-nucleotide random unique molecular identifier so that each TCR transcript was tagged. Every sequencing run covered 15-18 subjects and yielded more than 160 million TCR-beta sequences. The RNeasy kit was used for extraction of total RNA. TCR-beta VDJ regions were amplified with primers for the TCR constant region and the 5'RACE anchor, using the KAPA Real-time Library Amplification kit. Sample indexes and Illumina adaptors were added in a first PCR, after which library yield was increased in a second PCR. After purification with Ampure beads, the TCR product of roughly 650 bp was size-selected on a 2% E-gel SizeSelection system. Library quality was checked on a Bioanalyzer, concentration was measured with Qubit, and libraries were quantified with the Kapa Library Quantification kit before pooling. An Illumina HiSeq 2500 was used to sequence the libraries paired-end at 2 x 150 bp. To increase sequence diversity, about 25-31% phiX was spiked into each library pool. Per the authors' processing: Quality-filtered reads were processed with the UMI-based MiGEC pipeline, which removed over 90% of raw TCR sequences during error correction. IMGT germline references were used for aligning VDJ genes, and each clonotype was defined as a unique CDR3 amino acid sequence together with its V-J genes. Clonal expansion, Shannon diversity, and CDR3 relatedness (CalcPairwiseDistances, ClusterSamples) were evaluated with VDJtools, and phylogenetic trees were built with CLCbio workbench. Clones with at least 8 unique UMIs were defined as expanded, with this threshold being based on coefficient-of-variation modelling across technical triplicates. In-frame beta chains were kept once TCRdb had trimmed the public reads at Q25 with fastp and called clones with MiXCR. Every distinct CDR3 protein forms one entry, paired with its most common genes and DNA. TCRdb's processing, not the authors' own work, is the source of the V and J calls. For this sample there are 50,000 to 80,000 distinct CDR3 sequences; around 3.3% appear just once. The ten biggest clones cover approximately 3.7% of the sample.

The CDR3 spans 14 residues, from the cysteine through the phenylalanine. Of the read, only the CDR3 DNA is kept; its 42 bases are in frame from base 1. CDR1 and CDR2, per the germline V gene, are SGHRS and YFSETQ. Trimming removed 5 bases from V and 6 bases from J, leaving 15 bases between the germline ends. Material for sequencing was PBMCs. This clonotype was obtained from a man aged 40-50 years with multiple sclerosis. The V and J segments used are TRBV5-1 and TRBJ2-1; the D region may be TRBD1 or TRBD2, each matching 5 bases equally. In nucleotides, the sequence is TGCGCCAGCAGGCAGATCGGGACCATCAATGAGCAGTTCTTC. Its translation is CASRQIGTINEQFF.